This entry concerns a single T cell receptor beta chain. These data belong to a study of blood T cell repertoires in COVID-19. The overall study: From T cells, B-cell-depleted T cells, or PBMCs came the material, which was cDNA or gDNA.

The CDR3 spans 12 residues. V lost 11 bases to trimming and J lost 4 bases; unmatched junction nucleotides: 6. Germline V gene sequence: CDR1 KGHDR, CDR2 SFDVKD. The authors' processing: Using reference gene primer amplification, nucleated cell counts were estimated. Here immunoSEQ multiplex PCR was the method, and the copy in TCRdb shows in-frame clones only, minus some. That table furnishes V, J and clone size, whereas the DNA furnished D and trimming. The data show about 100,000 clones, with just under 95% seen just once and 5% to 7% held by the top ten. V gene TRBV24-1 combines with J gene TRBJ2-5, with 7 nucleotides matching TRBD1. The sequence was obtained from a man in his 70s with acute or convalescent COVID-19. The source material was peripheral blood. CDR3 DNA sequence: TGTGCCATGGGACAGCATCGAGAGACCCAGTACTTC. This gives the protein CAMGQHRETQYF.